This is a list of T cell receptor beta chains from one sample in a study of T-cell memory formation after mild COVID-19. From the 5' RACE reads, TCRdb called clonotypes with MiXCR, one entry per CDR3 protein. In the table there are about 560,000 distinct CDR3 sequences, less than 25% of which are singletons. Sequencing input: PBMCs or a T cell subset sorted from them (not recorded which). The origin of the receptors is an adult woman who had mild COVID-19 (a few samples of this study predate the infection). Cell type and time point are not known. Each CDR3 is given with its conserved first and last residue. A D gene is named only where the DNA matches it firmly. For some rows the clone size is stated as once, few or many, or as a class when expanded; others skip it.

clone_size j_call d_call v_call cdr3_length cdr3_nt cdr3_aa
few TRBJ2-2 TRBD1 TRBV7-9 14 TGTGCCAGCAGCCCGGGACAGGTCCCCGGGGAGCTGTTTTTT CASSPGQVPGELFF
many TRBJ1-1 NA TRBV7-2 14 TGTGCCAGCAGCTTAACGGCAGGGAGCACTGAAGCTTTCTTT CASSLTAGSTEAFF
NA TRBJ2-7 NA TRBV12-3/TRBV12-4 14 TGTGCCAGCAGGGCCCGTGGGGGATCCTACGAGCAGTACTTC CASRARGGSYEQYF
many TRBJ2-7 NA TRBV5-6 14 TGTGCCAGCAGTGGGTTAACAGGGTCGGTCGAGCAGTACTTC CASSGLTGSVEQYF
once TRBJ1-1 NA TRBV2 15 TGTGCCAGCAGTGAGCTTACAGGGCCCAACACTGAAGCTTTCTTT CASSELTGPNTEAFF
NA TRBJ2-5 TRBD2 TRBV7-2 18 TGTGCCAGCAGCTTACCACCTCCGGGACTAGCGGGAGAAGAGACCCAGTACTTC CASSLPPPGLAGEETQYF
NA TRBJ1-3 NA TRBV5-1 15 TGCGCCAGCAGTTGGGGAAGCGCCTCTGGAAACACCATATATTTT CASSWGSASGNTIYF
few TRBJ1-1 TRBD1 TRBV5-1 15 TGCGCCAGCAGCCCCCGGACAGGGCATAACACTGAAGCTTTCTTT CASSPRTGHNTEAFF
few TRBJ2-1 TRBD1 TRBV7-9 16 TGTGCCAGCAGCCCCAACAGGGGGATCACCTACAATGAGCAGTTCTTC CASSPNRGITYNEQFF
NA TRBJ2-6 NA TRBV2 16 TGTGCCAGCAGGGTGGGGGGAAGCTCTGGGGCCAACGTCCTGACTTTC CASRVGGSSGANVLTF
few TRBJ2-3 NA TRBV6-2/TRBV6-3 15 TGTGCCAGCAAATCGCAGGGGAACCGCACAGATACGCAGTATTTT CASKSQGNRTDTQYF
NA TRBJ2-1 TRBD2 TRBV9 17 TGTGCCAGCAGCGTAGGGTCCGCGGGAGAGTCCTACAATGAGCAGTTCTTC CASSVGSAGESYNEQFF
few TRBJ2-7 NA TRBV7-9 11 TGTGCCATCAAAACAGGGTACGAGCAGTACTTC CAIKTGYEQYF
NA TRBJ1-2 NA TRBV12-3/TRBV12-4 15 TGTGCCAGCAGTTCCCCGGACAGCGGGAGATATGGCTACACCTTC CASSSPDSGRYGYTF
NA TRBJ2-1 NA TRBV30 11 TGTGCCTGCTTGGGGTCCTCGGAGCAGTTCTTC CACLGSSEQFF
many TRBJ2-4 TRBD1 TRBV5-1 17 TGCGCCAGCAGCTCCGGACAGGGACCCCTAGCCAAAAACATTCAGTACTTC CASSSGQGPLAKNIQYF
NA TRBJ1-4 NA TRBV18 16 TGTGCCAGCTCACAAAACAGGGTCGGGACTAATGAAAAACTGTTTTTT CASSQNRVGTNEKLFF
NA TRBJ1-2 TRBD1 TRBV10-3 13 TGTGCCATCAGTGTCGGGACAGACCGTGGCTACACCTTC CAISVGTDRGYTF
NA TRBJ2-7 NA TRBV4-2 15 TGTGCCAGCAGCCAAGTCCGGGACTCATCCTACGAGCAGTACTTC CASSQVRDSSYEQYF
NA TRBJ2-1 NA TRBV5-4 11 TGTGCCAGCAGTAAGGGGTGGGAGCAGTTCTTC CASSKGWEQFF
NA TRBJ2-3 TRBD2 TRBV7-9 17 TGTGCCAGCAGCTTAGCGACTAGCGGAGAAAGCACAGATACGCAGTATTTT CASSLATSGESTDTQYF
NA TRBJ2-4 NA TRBV20-1 14 TGCAGTGCACCGCGGGGATTAGCCAAAAACATTCAGTACTTC CSAPRGLAKNIQYF
once TRBJ2-6 TRBD2 TRBV7-9 19 TGTGCCAGCAGCCCCCGACTAGCGGGTGTCCCTGCTAGGGCCAACGTCCTGACTTTC CASSPRLAGVPARANVLTF
many TRBJ2-5 NA TRBV12-3/TRBV12-4 13 TGTGCCAGCAGTTTGCGGGTACAAGAGACCCAGTACTTC CASSLRVQETQYF
NA TRBJ2-1 TRBD2 TRBV12-3/TRBV12-4 16 TGTGCCAGCAGCCGAGGACTAGCGGGAGAGAAAGGCGAGCAGTTCTTC CASSRGLAGEKGEQFF
few TRBJ2-3 TRBD2 TRBV30 13 TGTGCCTGGAGACGGGGGGGCACAGATACGCAGTATTTT CAWRRGGTDTQYF
few TRBJ2-7 NA TRBV6-6 16 TGTGCCAGCAGTCCGACCAGGGGTAATTACTCCTACGAGCAGTACTTC CASSPTRGNYSYEQYF